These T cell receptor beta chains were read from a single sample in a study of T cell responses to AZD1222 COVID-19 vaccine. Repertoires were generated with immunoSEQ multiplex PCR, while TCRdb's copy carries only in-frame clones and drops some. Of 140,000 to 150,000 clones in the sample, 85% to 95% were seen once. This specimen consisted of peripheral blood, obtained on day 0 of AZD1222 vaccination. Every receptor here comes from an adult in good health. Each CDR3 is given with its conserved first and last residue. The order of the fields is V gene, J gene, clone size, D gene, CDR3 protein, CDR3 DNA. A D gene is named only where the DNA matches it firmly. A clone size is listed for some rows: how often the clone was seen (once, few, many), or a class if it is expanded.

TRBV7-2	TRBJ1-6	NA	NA	CASSYPGFSPLHF	TGTGCCAGCAGCTATCCGGGTTTCTCACCCCTCCACTTT
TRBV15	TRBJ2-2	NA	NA	CATSRDLGTEGELFF	TGTGCCACCAGCAGAGATCTAGGGACCGAGGGGGAGCTGTTTTTT
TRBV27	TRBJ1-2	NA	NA	CASSLSMVRASHGYTF	TGTGCCAGCAGTTTATCTATGGTCAGGGCTTCACATGGCTACACCTTC
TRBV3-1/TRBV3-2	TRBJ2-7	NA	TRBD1	CASSHQDRVYEQYF	TGTGCCAGCAGCCATCAAGACAGGGTCTACGAGCAGTACTTC
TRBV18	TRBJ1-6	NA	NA	CASSPAQGGSPLHF	TGTGCCAGCTCACCGGCACAGGGCGGTTCACCCCTCCACTTT
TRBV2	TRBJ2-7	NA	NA	CASSEASSTPYEQYF	TGTGCCAGCAGTGAGGCCAGCTCTACACCCTACGAGCAGTACTTC
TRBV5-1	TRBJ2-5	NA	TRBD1	CASSFQGQGRGETQYF	TGCGCCAGCAGCTTCCAGGGACAGGGGCGAGGGGAGACCCAGTACTTC
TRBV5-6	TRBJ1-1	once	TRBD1	CASSLGTGSLGNEAFF	TGTGCCAGCAGCTTAGGGACAGGCTCTCTTGGAAATGAAGCTTTCTTT
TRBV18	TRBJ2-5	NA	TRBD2	CASSPPRSAGAAETQYF	TGTGCCAGCTCACCACCCCGTTCAGCGGGAGCCGCAGAGACCCAGTACTTC
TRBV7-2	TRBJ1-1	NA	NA	CASSLKAFF	TGTGCCAGCAGCTTAAAAGCTTTCTTT
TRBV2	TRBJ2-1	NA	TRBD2	CATQRTSGHYNEQFF	TGTGCCACCCAGAGGACTAGCGGGCATTACAATGAGCAGTTCTTC
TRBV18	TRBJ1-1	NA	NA	CASSPQPVMNTEAFF	TGTGCCAGCTCACCACAGCCGGTTATGAACACTGAAGCTTTCTTT
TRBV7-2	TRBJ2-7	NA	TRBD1	CASSFGGQALYEQYF	TGTGCCAGCAGCTTCGGGGGACAGGCCCTCTACGAGCAGTACTTC
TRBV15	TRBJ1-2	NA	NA	CATSRDPQDYGYTF	TGTGCCACCAGCAGAGACCCACAGGACTATGGCTACACCTTC
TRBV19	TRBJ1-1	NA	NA	CARYGGNMNTEAFF	TGTGCCCGATACGGGGGAAACATGAACACTGAAGCTTTCTTT
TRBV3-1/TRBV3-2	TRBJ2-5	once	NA	CASSQGALTSQETQYF	TGTGCCAGCAGCCAAGGGGCCCTAACCTCCCAAGAGACCCAGTACTTC
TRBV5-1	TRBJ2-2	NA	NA	CASRGDANAGELFF	TGCGCCAGCAGGGGGGACGCGAACGCCGGGGAGCTGTTTTTT
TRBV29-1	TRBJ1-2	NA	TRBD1	CSVEALGGDRGKGGYGYTF	TGCAGCGTTGAAGCTCTGGGGGGGGACAGGGGCAAAGGTGGCTATGGCTACACCTTC
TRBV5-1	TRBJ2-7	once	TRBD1	CASSLRTGIPSYEQYF	TGCGCCAGCAGCTTAAGGACAGGTATACCCTCCTACGAGCAGTACTTC
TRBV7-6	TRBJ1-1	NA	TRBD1	CASSLVPGQGAEAFF	TGTGCCAGCAGCTTAGTACCGGGACAGGGGGCCGAAGCTTTCTTT
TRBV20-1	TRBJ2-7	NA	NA	CSASWQESYEQYF	TGCAGTGCTAGTTGGCAGGAGTCCTACGAGCAGTACTTC
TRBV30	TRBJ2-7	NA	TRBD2	CAWSLAGGNYEQYF	TGTGCCTGGAGTCTGGCGGGAGGTAACTACGAGCAGTACTTC
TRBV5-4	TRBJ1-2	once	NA	CASSSGQGLNYGYTF	TGTGCCAGCAGCTCCGGACAAGGACTTAACTATGGCTACACCTTC
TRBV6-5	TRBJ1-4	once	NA	CASSYDRKATNEKLFF	TGTGCCAGCAGTTACGACAGGAAAGCAACTAATGAAAAACTGTTTTTT
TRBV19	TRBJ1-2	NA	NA	CASIGGVYGYTF	TGTGCCAGTATAGGCGGAGTCTATGGCTACACCTTC
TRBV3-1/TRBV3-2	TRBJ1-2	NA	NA	CASSNRQDTYGYTF	TGTGCCAGCAGCAATAGACAGGATACCTATGGCTACACCTTC
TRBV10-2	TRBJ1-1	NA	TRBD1	CASRAQGADTEAFF	TGCGCCAGCAGGGCTCAGGGGGCTGACACTGAAGCTTTCTTT
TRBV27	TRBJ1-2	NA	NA	CASSLSWENYGYTF	TGTGCCAGCAGTTTATCGTGGGAAAACTATGGCTACACCTTC
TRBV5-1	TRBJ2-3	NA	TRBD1	CASSPDRGGDTQYF	TGCGCCAGCAGCCCCGACAGGGGTGGAGATACGCAGTATTTT
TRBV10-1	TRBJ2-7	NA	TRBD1	CASSESDRAGEQYF	TGCGCCAGCAGTGAATCTGACAGGGCGGGCGAGCAGTACTTC
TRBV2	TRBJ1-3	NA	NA	CASSLLSGNTIYF	TGTGCCAGCAGCCTGCTTTCTGGAAACACCATATATTTT
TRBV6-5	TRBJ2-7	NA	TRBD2	CASSYSVLAGGYEQYF	TGTGCCAGCAGTTACTCGGTACTAGCGGGAGGCTACGAGCAGTACTTC
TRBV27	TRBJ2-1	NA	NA	CASTRASSGNEQFF	TGTGCCAGTACCAGGGCGAGTTCTGGGAATGAGCAGTTCTTC
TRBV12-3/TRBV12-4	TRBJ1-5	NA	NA	CASGGLGGQPQHF	TGTGCCAGCGGGGGCCTAGGGGGGCAGCCCCAGCATTTT
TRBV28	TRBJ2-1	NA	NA	CASSTPGHEDNEQFF	TGTGCCAGCAGTACACCGGGACATGAAGACAATGAGCAGTTCTTC
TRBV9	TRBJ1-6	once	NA	CASSARRQGIHSPLHF	TGTGCCAGCAGCGCCCGGAGGCAGGGGATTCACTCACCCCTCCACTTT
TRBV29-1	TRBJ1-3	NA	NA	CSVVGLTGDSGNTIYF	TGCAGCGTTGTAGGGCTAACGGGGGACTCTGGAAACACCATATATTTT
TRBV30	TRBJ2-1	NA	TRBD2	CACAGGGRSYNEQFF	TGTGCCTGCGCTGGAGGCGGGAGATCCTACAATGAGCAGTTCTTC
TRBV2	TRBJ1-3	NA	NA	CASRFEQGSGNTIYF	TGTGCCAGCAGATTCGAACAGGGCTCTGGAAACACCATATATTTT
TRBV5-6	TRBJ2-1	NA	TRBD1	CARSGGRDRGTNEQFF	TGTGCCCGCAGCGGGGGCAGGGACAGGGGGACCAATGAGCAGTTCTTC
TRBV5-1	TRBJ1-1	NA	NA	CASSPRMGFASEAFF	TGCGCCAGCAGCCCCAGAATGGGGTTTGCCTCTGAAGCTTTCTTT
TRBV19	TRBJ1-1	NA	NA	CAILRGTEAFF	TGTGCCATCCTTCGGGGCACTGAAGCTTTCTTT
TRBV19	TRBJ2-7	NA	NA	CASTRDRWRQDEQYF	TGTGCCAGTACCCGGGACCGATGGAGGCAGGACGAGCAGTACTTC
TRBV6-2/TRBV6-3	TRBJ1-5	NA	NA	CASSYSHQPQHF	TGTGCCAGCAGTTACTCTCATCAGCCCCAGCATTTT
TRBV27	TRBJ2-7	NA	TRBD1	CASSLGTGDEQYF	TGTGCCAGCAGTTTGGGGACAGGGGACGAGCAGTACTTC
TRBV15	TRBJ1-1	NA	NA	CATSRGGWNTEAFF	TGTGCCACCAGCAGAGGAGGCTGGAACACTGAAGCTTTCTTT
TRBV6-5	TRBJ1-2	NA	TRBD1	CASSYDRVGGYGYTF	TGTGCCAGCAGTTACGACAGGGTCGGGGGCTATGGCTACACCTTC
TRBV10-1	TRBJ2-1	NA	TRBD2	CASSPIGLRGGGFNYNEQFF	TGCGCCAGCAGCCCCATCGGACTCCGGGGGGGAGGTTTCAACTACAATGAGCAGTTCTTC
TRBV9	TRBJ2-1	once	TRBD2	CASSVTSGGYNEQFF	TGTGCCAGCAGCGTAACTAGCGGGGGGTACAATGAGCAGTTCTTC
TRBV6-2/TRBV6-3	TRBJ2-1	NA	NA	CASSYFGGAVNEQFF	TGTGCCAGCAGTTATTTTGGGGGGGCGGTTAATGAGCAGTTCTTC
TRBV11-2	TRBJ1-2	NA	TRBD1	CASSPTRDRASGYTF	TGTGCCAGCAGCCCAACTAGGGACAGGGCTTCTGGCTACACCTTC
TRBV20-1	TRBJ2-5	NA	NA	CSARAGETQYF	TGCAGTGCTAGAGCAGGGGAGACCCAGTACTTC
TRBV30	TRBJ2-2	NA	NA	CAWSVRETQNTGELFF	TGTGCCTGGAGTGTACGGGAGACCCAGAACACCGGGGAGCTGTTTTTT
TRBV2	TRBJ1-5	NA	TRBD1	CASSRTGDGVKPQHF	TGTGCCAGCAGCCGGACAGGGGATGGGGTCAAGCCCCAGCATTTT
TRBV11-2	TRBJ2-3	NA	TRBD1	CASSHPGQNTDTQYF	TGTGCCAGCAGCCACCCGGGACAGAACACAGATACGCAGTATTTT
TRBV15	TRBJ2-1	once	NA	CATSRAGPRLYSYNEQFF	TGTGCCACCAGCAGAGCCGGGCCCCGCTTATACTCCTACAATGAGCAGTTCTTC
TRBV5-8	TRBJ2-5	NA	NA	CASSRQLQETQYF	TGTGCCAGCAGCCGACAATTACAAGAGACCCAGTACTTC
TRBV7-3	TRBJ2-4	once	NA	CASSLAAGAPKNIQYF	TGTGCCAGCAGCTTAGCGGCGGGGGCGCCTAAAAACATTCAGTACTTC
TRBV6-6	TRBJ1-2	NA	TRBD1	CASSFWTGGYTF	TGTGCCAGCAGTTTTTGGACAGGAGGCTACACCTTC
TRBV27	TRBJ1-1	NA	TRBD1	CASSTDRDTEAFF	TGTGCCAGCAGTACGGACAGGGACACTGAAGCTTTCTTT